The next 27 T cell receptor beta chains were all read from a single sample in a study of blood T cell repertoires in COVID-19. Produced via immunoSEQ multiplex PCR; TCRdb's table is partial and in-frame only. The sample lists more than 300,000 clones; 80% to 90% were seen once. Input material: PBMCs or T cells enriched from blood (not recorded which). These receptors all stem from a man aged 40-49 years in a cohort exposed to, infected with or recovered from COVID-19 (not recorded which).

The V and J genes are TRBV6-5 and TRBJ2-2; 8 nucleotides match TRBD2. V dropped 6 bases and J dropped 6; count of bases not matched to a gene: 9. The CDR3 has 15 amino acids. CDR1 and CDR2 (germline): MNHEY, SVGAGI. CDR3 sequence (DNA): TGTGCCAGCAGCCCGGCTCGGGGGGGATCCGGGGAGCTGTTTTTT. This translates into CASSPARGGSGELFF.

V and J are TRBV7-9 and TRBJ1-2, with D possibly being TRBD1 (6 bases). Trimming cost V 4 bases and J 5 bases, with 8 bases left between them. Germline loops: CDR1 SEHNR, CDR2 FQNEAQ (reference sequence). This CDR3 contains 12 residues. This chain's CDR3 is CASSYGTYGYTF. The CDR3 DNA reads as TGTGCCAGCAGCTACGGGACATATGGCTACACCTTC.

The chain combines TRBV29-1 with TRBJ1-1; TRBD1 matches at 8 bases. Germline CDR1 SQVTM, CDR2 ANQGSEA. V lost 6 bases to trimming and J lost 2 bases; unmatched junction nucleotides: 5. The CDR3 sequence is 13 residues long. CDR3 nucleotide sequence: TGCAGCGTAGAGGACAGGGCTAACACTGAAGCTTTCTTT. This codes for CSVEDRANTEAFF.

The chain uses TRBV28 and TRBJ1-6; possibly TRBD1 for D (5 bases). This CDR3 comprises 18 residues. Germline assignment: CDR1 MDHEN and CDR2 SYDVKM. The V and J ends lost 2 bases and 5 bases respectively, with 19 bases between them. The CDR3, as DNA: TGTGCCAGCAGTTTAGATTACGGCGGGGTGGGGCATAATTCACCCCTCCACTTT. Encoded protein: CASSLDYGGVGHNSPLHF.

The chain joins TRBV28 to TRBJ2-7; 7 nucleotides match TRBD2. The CDR3 length is 16 residues. Looked up from germline, CDR1 is MDHEN and CDR2 is SYDVKM. V shed 6 bases, J shed 3 bases, and the junction held 14 bases outside the gene matches. The CDR3 DNA reads TGTGCCAGCAGACCTTGGGGACCCACGGGGGGCTACGAGCAGTACTTC. Translated: CASRPWGPTGGYEQYF.

The chain couples TRBV7-3 to TRBJ2-1; 9 bases line up with TRBD1. V dropped 5 bases and J dropped 10; count of bases not matched to a gene: 6. Germline values: CDR1 SGHTA, CDR2 FQGTGA. The CDR3 spans 13 residues. CDR3 residues: CASSADRGGEQFF. As DNA, the CDR3 is TGTGCCAGCAGCGCAGACAGGGGGGGCGAGCAGTTCTTC.

The chain joins TRBV7-9 to TRBJ2-3; D not resolved. With 5 bases removed from V and 2 bases from J, the gap between germline ends came to 14 bases. Germline lookup yields CDR1 SEHNR and CDR2 FQNEAQ (reference sequence). The CDR3 contains 15 residues. The CDR3 is CASSQRLVNTDTQYF. The DNA of the CDR3 is TGTGCCAGCAGCCAAAGGCTAGTGAACACAGATACGCAGTATTTT.

The chain links TRBV10-1 to TRBJ2-7, with 9 bases lining up with TRBD2. This CDR3 has 14 residues. Germline V gene lookup returns CDR1 WNHNN and CDR2 SYGVQD (reference sequence). The junction had 6 bases not matched to a gene; V was cut back by 3 bases and J by 6 bases. Here the CDR3 DNA reads TGCGCCAGCAGTGACGGCGGGAGGGCCATCGAGCAGTACTTC. It is translated as CASSDGGRAIEQYF.

This chain links TRBV11-2 with TRBJ2-5; D uncertain. V was clipped by 0 bases and J by 5 bases, with 7 bases between them. Looked up from germline, CDR1 is SGHAT and CDR2 is FQNNGV. The CDR3 covers 13 residues. The CDR3 nucleotides read TGTGCCAGCAGCTTAGATCCCGGGGAGACCCAGTACTTC. As protein: CASSLDPGETQYF.

The chain recombines TRBV19 with TRBJ1-4, with 8 positions matching TRBD1. This CDR3 region has 16 residues. V lost 4 bases to trimming and J lost 8 bases; unmatched junction nucleotides: 12. Per the germline V gene, CDR1 is LNHDA and CDR2 is SQIVND (reference sequence). The DNA for the CDR3 is TGTGCCAGTAGTAGCCTTACAGGGGGTAATTCCGAAAAACTGTTTTTT. Translation: CASSSLTGGNSEKLFF.

The chain carries TRBV10-3 and TRBJ2-1, with 10 positions matching TRBD2. J gave up 8 bases and V 4 bases, and 8 bases lay outside the gene matches. Germline CDR1 ENHRY, CDR2 SYGVKD. The CDR3 covers 15 residues. CDR3 sequence reads: CAISVGEREGHEQFF. DNA of the CDR3: TGTGCCATCAGTGTTGGGGAGCGGGAGGGCCATGAGCAGTTCTTC.

This clone appeared a single time. The V and J genes are TRBV5-1 and TRBJ2-7; D remains unclear. The CDR3 is 13 residues long. Between the trimmed V and J ends, which lost 5 bases and 1 base, there was a span of 10 bases. In germline, CDR1 is SGHRS, CDR2 YFSETQ. CDR3 loop: CASRSQISYEQYF. Here the CDR3 DNA reads TGCGCCAGCAGGTCACAGATTTCCTACGAGCAGTACTTC.

CDR3 residues: CASSVSGTGGITGELFF. The CDR3 region has the DNA TGTGCCAGCAGCGTCTCCGGGACAGGGGGCATCACCGGGGAGCTGTTTTTT. This chain connects TRBV7-9 to TRBJ2-2, with 12 bases identical to TRBD1. Losses at the gene ends were 5 bases for V and 4 bases for J; bases not matched to a gene: 8. Germline CDR1 is SEHNR and CDR2 is FQNEAQ (reference sequence). This CDR3 has 17 amino acids.

The V call is TRBV13, the J call TRBJ1-2; D might be TRBD1 (6 bases). The CDR3 covers 15 residues. The V gene's germline CDR1 is PRHDT and CDR2 FYEKMQ (reference sequence). The V and J ends lost 4 bases and 4 bases respectively, with 16 bases between them. The CDR3 protein is CASSSTGQWGYGYTF. As DNA, the CDR3 is TGTGCCAGCAGCTCTACAGGGCAATGGGGCTATGGCTACACCTTC. The entire variable domain, with the rest obtained from reference TRBV13 and TRBJ1-2, is as follows: AAGVIQSPRHLIKEKRETATLKCYPIPRHDTVYWYQQGPGQDPQFLISFYEKMQSDKGSIPDRFSAQQFSDYHSELNMSSLELGDSALYFCASSSTGQWGYGYTFGSGTRLTVV.

V usage is TRBV10-1 and J usage is TRBJ2-5, with D possibly TRBD1 on 5 matching bases. V was cut by 4 bases and J by 9 bases, with 15 bases left in between. The CDR3 covers 13 residues. Germline CDR1 is WNHNN and CDR2 is SYGVQD (reference sequence). CDR3 loop: CASSVFQGSSQYF. The CDR3 DNA is TGCGCCAGCAGTGTTTTCCAGGGAAGTTCCCAGTACTTC.

The chain couples TRBV7-2 to TRBJ1-2; 7 positions match TRBD1. V lost 6 bases, J lost 3 bases, and 7 bases stayed unmatched. The CDR3 length is 14 residues. CDR1 SGHTA and CDR2 FQGNSA come from the germline V gene. The CDR3 region is CASRPGQRDYGYTF. In DNA, the CDR3 is TGTGCCAGCAGACCGGGACAGAGGGACTATGGCTACACCTTC.

This rearrangement joins TRBV10-1 to TRBJ2-7; 10 bases are shared with TRBD2. From germline, CDR1 is WNHNN and CDR2 SYGVQD (reference sequence). Germline trimming cut 8 bases from V and 0 bases from J; bases unmatched to any gene: 31. The CDR3 runs 23 residues. DNA of the CDR3: TGCGCCAGCGGTCCACTCGCCGGGACTAGCGCCACTTCAAAGGGACCGAGCTCCTACGAGCAGTACTTC. Amino acids: CASGPLAGTSATSKGPSSYEQYF.

V usage is TRBV7-8 and J usage is TRBJ1-3; D is undetermined. The CDR3 runs to 15 residues. V lost 4 bases and J lost 0, with 10 bases in between. CDR1 SGHVS and CDR2 FQNEAQ come from the germline V gene. CDR3 sequence reads: CASSYRRVSGNTIYF. DNA of the CDR3: TGTGCCAGCAGCTACAGACGAGTCTCTGGAAACACCATATATTTT.

This rearrangement joins TRBV29-1 to TRBJ1-5, with D unresolved. Trimming cost V 2 bases and J 7 bases, with 12 bases left between them. The germline gives CDR1 SQVTM, CDR2 ANQGSEA. The CDR3 runs to 13 residues. The CDR3 loop reads CSVEMAVGQPQHF. The DNA of the CDR3 is TGCAGCGTTGAAATGGCAGTCGGGCAGCCCCAGCATTTT.

The chain couples TRBV5-1 to TRBJ2-4; D uncertain. The CDR3 extends over 14 amino acids. Germline CDR1 reads SGHRS; CDR2 reads YFSETQ. V lost 0 bases, J lost 5 bases, and 9 bases lay in between. DNA for the CDR3: TGCGCCAGCAGCTTGGGACTCGCGCAAAACATTCAGTACTTC. Encoded protein: CASSLGLAQNIQYF. Variable domain in full (rest from reference TRBV5-1 and TRBJ2-4): KAGVTQTPRYLIKTRGQQVTLSCSPISGHRSVSWYQQTPGQGLQFLFEYFSETQRNKGNFPGRFSGRQFSNSRSEMNVSTLELGDSALYLCASSLGLAQNIQYFGAGTRLSVL.

The V and J genes are TRBV3-1 (or the pseudogene TRBV3-2) and TRBJ1-3, with D perhaps TRBD1 (5 bases). The CDR3 extends over 15 amino acids. Deletions cut 2 bases from V and 5 bases from J, with 13 bases between. In germline, CDR1 is LGHDT, CDR2 YNNKEL (reference sequence). CDR3 in DNA: TGTGCCAGCAGCCAAATCGGGGGGACTAGAAACACCATATATTTT. It encodes CASSQIGGTRNTIYF.

The V call is TRBV5-1, the J call TRBJ1-2; 7 bases are shared with TRBD1. This CDR3 has 15 residues. V dropped 2 bases and J dropped 1; count of bases not matched to a gene: 5. Germline-derived CDR1 and CDR2 are SGHRS and YFSETQ. The CDR3 loop is CASSFGDSSNYGYTF. CDR3 DNA sequence: TGCGCCAGCAGCTTTGGGGACAGTAGTAACTATGGCTACACCTTC. The entire variable domain, with the rest obtained from reference TRBV5-1 and TRBJ1-2, is as follows: KAGVTQTPRYLIKTRGQQVTLSCSPISGHRSVSWYQQTPGQGLQFLFEYFSETQRNKGNFPGRFSGRQFSNSRSEMNVSTLELGDSALYLCASSFGDSSNYGYTFGSGTRLTVV.

V usage is TRBV9 and J usage is TRBJ2-5, with TRBD1 as a possible D gene (6 bases). This CDR3 spans 15 amino acids. Germline assignment: CDR1 SGDLS and CDR2 YYNGEE. V shed 4 bases and J shed 5 bases, with 18 bases lying between them. The CDR3 loop is CASSSNQDRWETQYF. CDR3 nucleotide sequence: TGTGCCAGCAGCTCAAACCAGGACAGATGGGAGACCCAGTACTTC.

The chain uses TRBV11-2 and TRBJ2-7; the match to TRBD2 covers 11 bases. The CDR3 runs 18 residues. Germline V gene data show CDR1 as SGHAT and CDR2 as FQNNGV. Trimming took 1 base from V and 0 from J; bases not matched to a gene: 8. This CDR3 reads CASSLVETSGTTSYEQYF. CDR3 nucleotides: TGTGCCAGCAGCTTAGTGGAGACTAGCGGGACTACCTCCTACGAGCAGTACTTC.

A note on this clone: This same CDR3 is encoded by further DNA sequences in the sample. This chain connects TRBV7-9 to TRBJ2-3, with 12 bases fitting TRBD2. The V segment lost 4 bases and the J segment 3 bases; nucleotides outside the gene matches: 5. Germline values: CDR1 SEHNR, CDR2 FQNEAQ (reference sequence). The CDR3 consists of 16 residues. This chain's CDR3 is CASSSYLAGGTDTQYF. CDR3 sequence (DNA): TGTGCCAGCAGCTCGTATCTAGCGGGAGGGACAGATACGCAGTATTTT. Variable domain in full (rest from reference TRBV7-9 and TRBJ2-3): DTGVSQNPRHKITKRGQNVTFRCDPISEHNRLYWYRQTLGQGPEFLTYFQNEAQLEKSRLLSDRFSAERPKGSFSTLEIQRTEQGDSAMYLCASSSYLAGGTDTQYFGPGTRLTVL.

This clone was detected a few times. The DNA of the CDR3 is TGTGCCAGCAGTGAAGCCCAGGGACTTTACTATGGCTACACCTTC. This sequence encodes CASSEAQGLYYGYTF. The rearrangement uses TRBV6-1 and TRBJ1-2; D perhaps matches TRBD1 (5 bases). V shed 0 bases and J shed 3 bases, with 11 bases lying between them. The CDR3 sequence is 15 residues long. Germline CDR1 MNHNS, CDR2 SASEGT.

CDR3 amino acids: CASGVRLAGERSETQYF. The CDR3 DNA is TGTGCCAGCGGTGTGAGACTAGCGGGAGAACGTAGCGAGACCCAGTACTTC. The V call is TRBV3-1 (or the pseudogene TRBV3-2), the J call TRBJ2-5; 12 bases match TRBD2. The CDR3 spans 17 residues. Germline CDR1 reads LGHDT; CDR2 reads YNNKEL (reference sequence). V was pared by 8 bases and J by 5 bases, with 15 bases of the junction left unmatched.